The source of this TCR beta chain is a study of blood T cell repertoires in COVID-19. Study details: The origin of the acute and convalescent COVID-19 samples was the United States, Italy and Spain. From T cells, B-cell-depleted T cells, or PBMCs came the material, which was cDNA or gDNA.

Per germline, CDR1 SEHNR and CDR2 FQNEAQ (reference sequence). Trimming shortened V by 2 bases and J by 2 bases, and 11 bases separated the two germline ends. The CDR3 is 15 amino acids. Assay used: immunoSEQ multiplex PCR; TCRdb lists only in-frame clones, some missing. This table holds around 250,000 clones, approximately 79% found once. In terms of age and location, participants ranged from roughly 18 to 95 years and lived in about two dozen US areas. Researchers sorted participants into cohorts using their self-reported clinical history. The sample consisted of PBMCs or T cells enriched from blood (not recorded which). This chain links TRBV7-9 with TRBJ2-3, with a weak D call TRBD1 (6 bases). This TCR came from a man in his thirties or forties with acute COVID-19. The CDR3 reads CASSLSRTVTDTQYF. CDR3 coding DNA: TGTGCCAGCAGCTTATCTAGGACAGTCACAGATACGCAGTATTTT.